One sample yielded the 20 T cell receptor beta chains listed below, sequenced in a study of PD-1 blockade in classical Hodgkin lymphoma. The patients all showed relapse after autologous stem cell transplantation, while their brentuximab vedotin exposure varied. Sequenced by immunoSEQ multiplex PCR; TCRdb stores in-frame clones only, minus some. This table holds tens of thousands of clones, approximately 85% found once. Sequencing was performed on peripheral blood mononuclear cells (PBMCs), taken at baseline. These receptors were obtained from a human donor with classical Hodgkin lymphoma.

This clone has a handful of counts. The J gene is TRBJ1-2, the V gene TRBV19; tentative D call: TRBD1 (5 bases). Germline CDR1 LNHDA, CDR2 SQIVND (reference sequence). Between the trimmed V and J ends, which lost 3 bases and 6 bases, there was a span of 11 bases. This CDR3 region has 13 residues. The CDR3 nucleotides are TGTGCCAGTAGTATGTCCCTGGGGGATGGCTACACCTTC. This translates into CASSMSLGDGYTF.

This clone was seen a few times. V gene TRBV7-2 combines with J gene TRBJ2-1, with 7 bases identical to TRBD1. Looked up from germline, CDR1 is SGHTA and CDR2 is FQGNSA. The V segment lost 5 bases and the J segment 5 bases; nucleotides outside the gene matches: 3. This CDR3 is built from 13 residues. The CDR3 DNA reads TGTGCCAGCAGCCAACAGGGGAACAATGAGCAGTTCTTC. Protein: CASSQQGNNEQFF.

Worth noting for this clone: The germline gene is not matched at one end of the junction; a read error may be the cause. This chain connects TRBV6-1 to TRBJ2-1, with 7 bases identical to TRBD1. Germline V gene data show CDR1 as MNHNS and CDR2 as SASEGT. The CDR3 covers 13 residues. This CDR3 reads CASRLTGSNEQLF. CDR3 nucleotide sequence: TGTGCCAGCCGCCTGACAGGGAGCAATGAGCAGCTCTTC.

The V and J genes are TRBV2 and TRBJ1-2, with TRBD1 matching over 7 bases. Per germline, CDR1 SNHLY and CDR2 FYNNEI. With 5 bases clipped from V and 4 bases from J, the junction kept 10 bases outside the gene matches. The CDR3 is 15 amino acids. In nucleotides, the CDR3 is TGTGCCAGCAGTCTACAACTCCAGGGGGGCTATGGCTACACCTTC. This gives the protein CASSLQLQGGYGYTF.

This clone was found once. J is TRBJ2-2 and V is TRBV5-1; 8 bases fit TRBD2. The CDR3 consists of 16 residues. Per the germline V gene, CDR1 is SGHRS and CDR2 is YFSETQ. V trimming: 1 base; J trimming: 3 bases; junction bases outside the gene matches: 5. Here the CDR3 DNA reads TGCGCCAGCAGCTTGAGCGGGGGAGGGGACACCGGGGAGCTGTTTTTT. Translating it yields CASSLSGGGDTGELFF. The variable domain in full, completed from reference TRBV5-1 and TRBJ2-2, reads KAGVTQTPRYLIKTRGQQVTLSCSPISGHRSVSWYQQTPGQGLQFLFEYFSETQRNKGNFPGRFSGRQFSNSRSEMNVSTLELGDSALYLCASSLSGGGDTGELFFGEGSRLTVL.

The rearrangement joins TRBV29-1 to TRBJ1-2; 7 nucleotides match TRBD1. The CDR3 is made up of 14 amino acids. CDR1 is SQVTM and CDR2 is ANQGSEA in the germline V gene. The V segment lost 1 base and the J segment 8 bases; nucleotides outside the gene matches: 10. The CDR3 is CSVEVRQGRKGYTF. CDR3 bases: TGCAGCGTTGAAGTTAGACAGGGTAGGAAAGGCTACACCTTC.

This clone was recorded only once. The J gene is TRBJ2-6, the V gene TRBV6-4; no reliable D call. Germline CDR1 is MRHNA and CDR2 is SNTAGT. Trimming left V 6 bases short and J 2 bases short, with 8 bases between. This CDR3 is built from 14 residues. The CDR3 protein is CASSLSPGANVLTF. The CDR3 DNA reads TGTGCCAGCAGCCTGTCTCCTGGGGCCAACGTCCTGACTTTC.

J is TRBJ2-5 and V is TRBV6-5; D is possibly TRBD2 (5 bases). Germline loops: CDR1 MNHEY, CDR2 SVGAGI. V dropped 2 bases and J dropped 1 base, with 8 bases sitting between them. The CDR3 has 14 amino acids. Here the CDR3 reads CASSYRGSQETQYF. CDR3 nucleotides: TGTGCCAGCAGTTACCGCGGGTCCCAAGAGACCCAGTACTTC.

This clone was recorded once. The chain combines TRBV29-1 with TRBJ1-3; D is ambiguous. Germline CDR1 reads SQVTM; CDR2 reads ANQGSEA. Trimming took off 4 bases at V and 1 base at J, with 5 bases between the two ends. CDR3 length: 12 residues. The CDR3 DNA sequence: TGCAGCGTTGTTCTATCTGGAAACACCATATATTTT. Protein: CSVVLSGNTIYF.

The chain carries TRBV11-2 and TRBJ2-4; no firm D call. The length of the CDR3 is 11 residues. CDR1 SGHAT and CDR2 FQNNGV come from the germline V gene. Trimming removed 1 base from V and 10 bases from J, with 5 bases in between. CDR3 region: CASSLASIQYF. CDR3 sequence (DNA): TGTGCCAGCAGCTTAGCGAGTATTCAGTACTTC.

The chain links TRBV19 to TRBJ1-1; 9 bases agree with TRBD1. Germline loops: CDR1 LNHDA, CDR2 SQIVND (reference sequence). This CDR3 has 13 amino acids. Losses at the gene ends were 6 bases for V and 5 bases for J; bases not matched to a gene: 4. CDR3 amino acids: CASSRDRVTEAFF. The CDR3 nucleotides read TGTGCCAGTAGCCGGGACAGGGTTACTGAAGCTTTCTTT. The variable domain in full, with the rest retrieved from reference TRBV19 and TRBJ1-1, is DGGITQSPKYLFRKEGQNVTLSCEQNLNHDAMYWYRQDPGQGLRLIYYSQIVNDFQKGDIAEGYSVSREKKESFPLTVTSAQKNPTAFYLCASSRDRVTEAFFGQGTRLTVV.

The V gene is TRBV6-5, the J gene TRBJ2-3; D ambiguous. The CDR3 loop spans 11 amino acids. The ends were cut back, 6 bases at V and 4 bases at J, with 5 bases in the middle. From germline, CDR1 is MNHEY and CDR2 SVGAGI. The CDR3 nucleotides are TGTGCCAGCAGGGCGGCAGATACGCAGTATTTT. Translated: CASRAADTQYF.

The V and J genes are TRBV19 and TRBJ2-7; 7 positions match TRBD1. CDR3 length: 15 residues. The V gene's germline CDR1 is LNHDA and CDR2 SQIVND (reference sequence). V shed 2 bases and J 2 bases; nucleotides not matched to a gene: 6. The CDR3 nucleotides are TGTGCCAGTAGTATATGGGACAGCAGTACCTACGAGCAGTACTTC. It is translated as CASSIWDSSTYEQYF.

This clone was found once. The chain carries TRBV18 and TRBJ1-1; maybe TRBD1 (6 bases). The CDR3 has 15 residues. CDR1 and CDR2 from the germline V gene are KGHSH and LQKENI. Trimming took 4 bases from V and 0 from J, leaving 12 bases between them. CDR3 nucleotides: TGTGCCAGCTCACTTCAGGACAGTATGAACACTGAAGCTTTCTTT. Encoded protein: CASSLQDSMNTEAFF.

The chain uses TRBV19 and TRBJ1-2; TRBD1 agrees at 7 bases. CDR1 LNHDA and CDR2 SQIVND come from the germline V gene (reference sequence). The ends lost 6 bases at V and 4 bases at J; junction bases unmatched: 11. The CDR3 sequence is 15 residues long. In DNA form, the CDR3 reads TGTGCCAGTAGCCCAACTCAGGGGGGTTTCTATGGCTACACCTTC. Its protein is CASSPTQGGFYGYTF.

The chain couples TRBV5-8 to TRBJ1-1; TRBD1 aligns across 7 bases. V shed 0 bases, J shed 8 bases, and the junction held 7 bases outside the gene matches. Germline V lookup: CDR1 SGHTS, CDR2 YDEGEE. The CDR3 consists of 14 residues. CDR3 in amino acids: CASSLGGIQGEAFF. CDR3 coding DNA: TGTGCCAGCAGCTTGGGGGGGATACAGGGGGAAGCTTTCTTT. The full variable domain, rest sourced from reference TRBV5-8 and TRBJ1-1, is EAGVTQSPTHLIKTRGQQATLRCSPISGHTSVYWYQQALGLGLQFLLWYDEGEERNRGNFPPRFSGRQFPNYSSELNVNALELEDSALYLCASSLGGIQGEAFFGQGTRLTVV.

This clone was recorded a few times. The chain has TRBV4-2 and TRBJ2-3, with 10 bases identical to TRBD2. Germline-derived CDR1 and CDR2 are LGHNA and YNFKEQ. With 0 bases clipped from V and 6 bases from J, the junction kept 6 bases outside the gene matches. This CDR3 has 16 amino acids. The CDR3 here is CASSQEGSGGTDTQYF. The DNA for the CDR3 is TGTGCCAGCAGCCAAGAGGGTAGCGGGGGGACGGATACGCAGTATTTT.

The CDR3 DNA reads as TGTGCCAGTCGCCAGGCGGGACAGGCTATCGGGAGCGGGAGGAATGAGCAGTTCTTC. This codes for CASRQAGQAIGSGRNEQFF. V is TRBV7-9 and J is TRBJ2-1, with D possibly matching TRBD2 (9 bases). Trimming took off 9 bases at V and 7 bases at J, with 34 bases between the two ends. Germline CDR1 SEHNR, CDR2 FQNEAQ (reference sequence). This CDR3 contains 19 residues. The full variable domain, with the rest looked up from reference TRBV7-9 and TRBJ2-1, is DTGVSQNPRHKITKRGQNVTFRCDPISEHNRLYWYRQTLGQGPEFLTYFQNEAQLEKSRLLSDRFSAERPKGSFSTLEIQRTEQGDSAMYLCASRQAGQAIGSGRNEQFFGPGTRLTVL.

This clone has just a few counts. The same CDR3 can be traced to other DNA sequences in this sample. The V gene is TRBV7-8, the J gene TRBJ1-2; tentative D call: TRBD1 (5 bases). Germline CDR1 and CDR2: SGHVS and FQNEAQ. The CDR3 is made up of 15 amino acids. V shed 4 bases and J shed 4 bases, with 16 bases lying between them. CDR3 amino acids: CASSSGTAGAYGYTF. The CDR3 DNA sequence: TGTGCCAGCAGCTCGGGGACCGCCGGCGCCTATGGCTACACCTTC. The full variable domain, in which reference TRBV7-8 and TRBJ1-2 provide the parts outside the CDR3, is GAGVSQSPRYKVAKRGQDVALRCDPISGHVSLFWYQQALGQGPEFLTYFQNEAQLDKSGLPSDRFFAERPEGSVSTLKIQRTQQEDSAVYLCASSSGTAGAYGYTFGSGTRLTVV.

This chain connects TRBV19 to TRBJ2-7; D ambiguous. Deletions cut 5 bases from V and 2 bases from J, with 7 bases between. This CDR3 is 12 amino acids long. CDR1 and CDR2 from the germline V gene are LNHDA and SQIVND (reference sequence). The CDR3 region has the DNA TGTGCCAGTAGTGGCACTACCTACGAGCAGTACTTC. Translating it yields CASSGTTYEQYF. The whole variable domain, remainder taken from reference TRBV19 and TRBJ2-7, is DGGITQSPKYLFRKEGQNVTLSCEQNLNHDAMYWYRQDPGQGLRLIYYSQIVNDFQKGDIAEGYSVSREKKESFPLTVTSAQKNPTAFYLCASSGTTYEQYFGPGTRLTVT.